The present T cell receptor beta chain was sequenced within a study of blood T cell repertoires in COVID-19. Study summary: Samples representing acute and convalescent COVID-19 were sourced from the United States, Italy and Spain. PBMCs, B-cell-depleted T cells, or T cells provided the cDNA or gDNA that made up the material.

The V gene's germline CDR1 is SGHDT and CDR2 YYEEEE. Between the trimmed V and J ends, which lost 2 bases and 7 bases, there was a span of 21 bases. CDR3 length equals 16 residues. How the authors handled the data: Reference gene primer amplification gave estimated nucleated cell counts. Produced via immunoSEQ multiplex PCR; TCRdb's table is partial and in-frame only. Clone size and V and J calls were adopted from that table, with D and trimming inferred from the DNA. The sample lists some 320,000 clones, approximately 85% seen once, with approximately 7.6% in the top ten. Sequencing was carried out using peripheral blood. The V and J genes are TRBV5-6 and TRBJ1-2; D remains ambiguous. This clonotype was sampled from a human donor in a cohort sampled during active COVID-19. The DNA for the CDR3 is TGTGCCAGCAGCTTCCGGGGAGGCAAGGCGTTTAGTGGCTACACCTTC. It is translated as CASSFRGGKAFSGYTF. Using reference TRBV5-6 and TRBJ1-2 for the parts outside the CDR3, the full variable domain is DAGVTQSPTHLIKTRGQQVTLRCSPKSGHDTVSWYQQALGQGPQFIFQYYEEEERQRGNFPDRFSGHQFPNYSSELNVNALLLGDSALYLCASSFRGGKAFSGYTFGSGTRLTVV.